The sequence of this T cell receptor beta chain was determined in a study of T cells in localized non-small cell lung cancer. Clones were sequenced by immunoSEQ multiplex PCR, and TCRdb holds only the in-frame ones, with some missing. This sample has more than 45,000 clones; just over 85% occur once, and the top ten carry under 20%. This clone was observed once. This sample comprised peripheral blood, obtained before any cancer treatment. The receptor was isolated from an older male donor with stage III squamous cell lung carcinoma.

CDR3 nucleotide sequence: TGTGCCAGCAGCTTGGGGGGGCTAGAGACCCAGTACTTC. It yields the protein CASSLGGLETQYF. This rearrangement joins TRBV5-4 to TRBJ2-5; possible D gene TRBD1, 6 bases. The CDR3 totals 13 residues. Germline-derived CDR1 and CDR2 are SGHNT and YYREEE (reference sequence). Trimming left V 0 bases short and J 4 bases short, with 7 bases between. The full variable domain, its missing parts supplied by reference TRBV5-4 and TRBJ2-5, is ETGVTQSPTHLIKTRGQQVTLRCSSQSGHNTVSWYQQALGQGPQFIFQYYREEENGRGNFPPRFSGLQFPNYSSELNVNALELDDSALYLCASSLGGLETQYFGPGTRLLVL.